This T cell receptor beta chain was found in a study of blood T cell repertoires in COVID-19. Study context: COVID-19 samples from acute and convalescent phases originated in the United States, Italy and Spain. From T cells, B-cell-depleted T cells, or PBMCs came the material, which was cDNA or gDNA.

In the original processing: Researchers report that nucleated cell counts were estimated from reference gene primer amplification. TCRdb's table, derived via immunoSEQ multiplex PCR, lists solely in-frame clones and lacks some. For V, J and clone size, that table is used; D and trimming come from the DNA. The sample yields approximately 280,000 clones, about 91% seen once. In its sample, this clone was seen once. Sequencing input: peripheral blood. This receptor was obtained from a woman aged 55-70 years with acute or convalescent COVID-19.

The CDR3 coding sequence is TGTGCCAGCTCACCCGAGACAGGGAATGAAAAACTGTTTTTT. Translated, it gives CASSPETGNEKLFF. The V gene is TRBV18, the J gene TRBJ1-4, with 7 bases fitting TRBD1. Germline trimming cut 3 bases from V and 5 bases from J; bases unmatched to any gene: 3. The CDR3 has 14 residues. CDR1 KGHSH and CDR2 LQKENI come from the germline V gene.